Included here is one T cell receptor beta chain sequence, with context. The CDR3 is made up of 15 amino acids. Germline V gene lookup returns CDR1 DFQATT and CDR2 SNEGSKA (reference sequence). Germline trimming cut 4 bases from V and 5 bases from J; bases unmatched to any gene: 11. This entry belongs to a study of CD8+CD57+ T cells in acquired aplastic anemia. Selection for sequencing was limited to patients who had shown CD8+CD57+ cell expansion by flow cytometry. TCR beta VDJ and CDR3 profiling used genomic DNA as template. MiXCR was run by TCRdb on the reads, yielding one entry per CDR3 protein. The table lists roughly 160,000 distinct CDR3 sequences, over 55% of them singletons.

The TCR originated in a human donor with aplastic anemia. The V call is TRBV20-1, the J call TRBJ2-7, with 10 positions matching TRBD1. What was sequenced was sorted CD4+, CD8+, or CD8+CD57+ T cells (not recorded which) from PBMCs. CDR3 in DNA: TGCAGTGCTACACGACAGGGGGCGCCTCGGAACGAGCAGTACTTC. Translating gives CSATRQGAPRNEQYF.